The clone carrying this T cell receptor beta chain has just a few counts. Its antigen is undetermined. After constant-region reverse-primer amplification, full-length variable regions underwent semi-nested PCR with Nested Universal Primer A. Using its own MiXCR run on the 5' RACE reads, TCRdb lists one record per CDR3 protein. The sample has about 64,000 distinct CDR3 sequences; about 22% are singletons. This CDR3 region has 14 residues. J gave up 3 bases and V 6 bases, and 6 bases lay outside the gene matches. Per germline, CDR1 MNHNS and CDR2 SASEGT. Memory CD4+ cells were defined as CD4+CD45RO+CD25-. Overall study findings and caveats: In terms of TCR gene usage, tumor memory CD4+ T cells clustered together with blood and lymph node memory CD4+ cells, as well as with lymph node naive CD4+ cells. Greatest tumor Treg TCR overlap was with tumor naive CD4+ cells.

The sequenced sample consisted of memory CD4+ T cells sorted from a lymph node. Stated subset: memory CD4+ T cells, CD4+CD45RO+CD25-. This TCR derives from a female donor with breast cancer. V and J are TRBV6-1 and TRBJ2-7, with TRBD2 matching 9 bases. The CDR3 loop is CASSGGRAFYEQYF. The CDR3 DNA sequence: TGTGCCAGCAGCGGCGGGAGGGCCTTCTACGAGCAGTACTTC.